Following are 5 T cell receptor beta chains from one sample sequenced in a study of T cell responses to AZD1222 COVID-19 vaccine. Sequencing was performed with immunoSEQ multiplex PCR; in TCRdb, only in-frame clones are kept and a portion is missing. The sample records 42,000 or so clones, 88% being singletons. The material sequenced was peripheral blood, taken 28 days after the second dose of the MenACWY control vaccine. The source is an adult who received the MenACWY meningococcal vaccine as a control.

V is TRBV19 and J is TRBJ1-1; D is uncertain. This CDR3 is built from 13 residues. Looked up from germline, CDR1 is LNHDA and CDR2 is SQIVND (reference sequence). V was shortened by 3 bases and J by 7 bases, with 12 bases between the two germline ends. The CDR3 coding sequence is TGTGCCAGTAGTATTCCAGCGGGCAGTGAAGCTTTCTTT. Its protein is CASSIPAGSEAFF.

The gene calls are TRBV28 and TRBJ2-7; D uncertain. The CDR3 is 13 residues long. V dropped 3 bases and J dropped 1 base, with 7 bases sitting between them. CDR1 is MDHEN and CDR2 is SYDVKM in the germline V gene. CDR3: CASSFGQSYEQYF. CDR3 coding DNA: TGTGCCAGCAGTTTCGGCCAGTCCTACGAGCAGTACTTC.

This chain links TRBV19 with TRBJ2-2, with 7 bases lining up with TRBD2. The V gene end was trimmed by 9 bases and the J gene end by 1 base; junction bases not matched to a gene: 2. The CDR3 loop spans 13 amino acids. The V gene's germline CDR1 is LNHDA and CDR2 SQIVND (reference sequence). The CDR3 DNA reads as TGTGCCAGCGGGAGGCGGAACACCGGGGAGCTGTTTTTT. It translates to CASGRRNTGELFF.

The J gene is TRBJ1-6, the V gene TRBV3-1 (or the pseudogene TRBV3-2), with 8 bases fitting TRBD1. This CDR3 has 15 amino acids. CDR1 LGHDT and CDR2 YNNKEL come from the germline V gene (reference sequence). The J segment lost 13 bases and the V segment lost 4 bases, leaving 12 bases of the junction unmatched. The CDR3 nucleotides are TGTGCCAGCAGCCCCCACCGGGACAGGATGAGGCCCCTCCACTTT. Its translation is CASSPHRDRMRPLHF.

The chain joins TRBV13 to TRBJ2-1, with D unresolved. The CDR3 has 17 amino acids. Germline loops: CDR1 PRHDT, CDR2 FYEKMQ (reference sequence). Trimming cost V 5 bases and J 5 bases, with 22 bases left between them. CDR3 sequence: CASSRAGDGSNNNEQFF. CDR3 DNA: TGTGCCAGCAGCCGAGCAGGAGATGGTTCTAATAACAATGAGCAGTTCTTC.